These 6 T cell receptor beta chains came from one sample sequenced in a study of blood T cells in healthy people across ages. A second about 6 to 12 cycle PCR used barcoded and J-beta primers. TCRdb re-analysed the 5' RACE reads in MiXCR, keeping a single row per CDR3 protein. The repertoire consists of over 700,000 distinct CDR3 sequences, with about 25% occurring once and the leading ten covering 9% to 9.5%. This same sample was also taken into another study, of T cells of mothers and their children.

What was sequenced was blood. The receptors originated from a boy younger than 18 in good health.

This chain joins TRBV9 and TRBJ2-1; 10 bases are shared with TRBD2. V shed 4 bases and J 3 bases; nucleotides not matched to a gene: 19. Germline assignment: CDR1 SGDLS and CDR2 YYNGEE. The CDR3 totals 20 residues. The CDR3 protein is CASSLSRIRTSGEVYNEQFF. The CDR3 DNA is TGTGCCAGCAGCTTAAGTCGGATCAGGACTAGCGGAGAAGTCTACAATGAGCAGTTCTTC.

The chain links TRBV12-3 or TRBV12-4 to TRBJ2-7; 11 bases agree with TRBD1. The CDR3 is made up of 15 amino acids. The junction had 9 bases not matched to a gene; V was cut back by 5 bases and J by 6 bases. In nucleotides, the CDR3 is TGTGCCAGCAGTCCTGCGGACAGGGGGCTTGTCGAGCAGTACTTC. Protein product: CASSPADRGLVEQYF.

The chain uses TRBV9 and TRBJ2-5; D assignment may be TRBD1 or TRBD2 (5 bases each). The V end lost 1 base, the J end lost 5 bases, and 15 bases lay between the germline ends. The CDR3 has 15 residues. Per the germline V gene, CDR1 is SGDLS and CDR2 is YYNGEE. The DNA for the CDR3 is TGTGCCAGCAGCGTATGGGGGAATCGAAAGGAGACCCAGTACTTC. Translation gives CASSVWGNRKETQYF.

This chain uses TRBV28 with TRBJ2-5; TRBD2 aligns across 11 bases. The CDR3 has 15 amino acids. The J segment lost 3 bases and the V segment lost 4 bases, leaving 4 bases of the junction unmatched. Germline V gene sequence: CDR1 MDHEN, CDR2 SYDVKM. The CDR3 sequence: CASSSVAGGKETQYF. DNA for the CDR3: TGTGCCAGCAGTTCCGTAGCGGGAGGGAAAGAGACCCAGTACTTC.

This clonotype was found a few times. The genes are TRBV7-9 and TRBJ2-5; D gene uncertain. Germline V CDR1 and CDR2: SEHNR, FQNEAQ (reference sequence). Trimming stripped 5 bases from V and 0 bases from J, with 16 bases between. CDR3 length: 16 amino acids. This chain's CDR3 is CASSPREAGDQETQYF. CDR3 DNA: TGTGCCAGCAGCCCCCGTGAGGCAGGAGACCAAGAGACCCAGTACTTC. Using reference TRBV7-9 and TRBJ2-5 for the parts outside the CDR3, the full variable domain is DTGVSQNPRHKITKRGQNVTFRCDPISEHNRLYWYRQTLGQGPEFLTYFQNEAQLEKSRLLSDRFSAERPKGSFSTLEIQRTEQGDSAMYLCASSPREAGDQETQYFGPGTRLLVL.

This clonotype was observed a handful of times. J is TRBJ1-1 and V is TRBV2; D uncertain. The CDR3 spans 13 residues. V was clipped by 10 bases and J by 1 base, with 13 bases between them. CDR1 is SNHLY, CDR2 FYNNEI, per germline. The CDR3 region is CATSDVENTEAFF. CDR3 nucleotide sequence: TGTGCCACCTCCGACGTAGAGAACACTGAAGCTTTCTTT.